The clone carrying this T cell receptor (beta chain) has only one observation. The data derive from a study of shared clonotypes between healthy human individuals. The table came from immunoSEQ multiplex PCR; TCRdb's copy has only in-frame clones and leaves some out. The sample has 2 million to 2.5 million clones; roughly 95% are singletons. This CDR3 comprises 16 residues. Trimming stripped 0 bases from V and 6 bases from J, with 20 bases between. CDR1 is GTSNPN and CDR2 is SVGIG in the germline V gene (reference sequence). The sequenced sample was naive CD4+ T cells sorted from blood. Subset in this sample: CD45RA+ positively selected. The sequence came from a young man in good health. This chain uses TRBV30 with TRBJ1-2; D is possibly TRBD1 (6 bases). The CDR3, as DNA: TGTGCCTGGAGTGTCCGCGGCCGGCAGGGGCGCAATGGCTACACCTTC. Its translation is CAWSVRGRQGRNGYTF. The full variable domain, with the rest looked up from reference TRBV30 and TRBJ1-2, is SQTIHQWPATLVQPVGSPLSLECTVEGTSNPNLYWYRQAAGRGLQLLFYSVGIGQISSEVPQNLSASRPQDRQFILSSKKLLLSDSGFYLCAWSVRGRQGRNGYTFGSGTRLTVV.